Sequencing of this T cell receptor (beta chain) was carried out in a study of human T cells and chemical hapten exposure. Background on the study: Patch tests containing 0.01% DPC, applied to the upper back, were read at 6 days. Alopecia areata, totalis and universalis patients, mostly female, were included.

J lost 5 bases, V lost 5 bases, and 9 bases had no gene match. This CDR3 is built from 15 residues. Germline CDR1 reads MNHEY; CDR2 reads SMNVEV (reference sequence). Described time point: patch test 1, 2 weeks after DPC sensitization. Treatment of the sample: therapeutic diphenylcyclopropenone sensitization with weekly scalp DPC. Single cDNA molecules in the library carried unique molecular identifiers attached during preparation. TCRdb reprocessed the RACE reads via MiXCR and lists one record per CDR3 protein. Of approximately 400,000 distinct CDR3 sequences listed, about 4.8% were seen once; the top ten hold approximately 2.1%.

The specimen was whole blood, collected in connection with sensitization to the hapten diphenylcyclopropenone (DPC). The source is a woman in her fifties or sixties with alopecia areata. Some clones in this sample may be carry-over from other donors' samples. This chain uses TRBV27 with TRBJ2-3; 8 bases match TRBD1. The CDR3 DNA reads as TGTGCCAGCAGTCTTAACAGGGGGTGGATAGATACGCAGTATTTT. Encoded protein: CASSLNRGWIDTQYF.